This T cell receptor (beta chain) came from a study of PD-L1 blockade in urothelial cancer (dated by TCRdb to 2017 to 2019). Regarding the complete study: Every patient began therapy around 2014 and was given atezolizumab 1,200 mg intravenously every 3 weeks. About 85% of the roughly 29 patients were identified as males with urothelial cancer of bladder origin, and a prior smoking history was reported by 18 of 29 patients. An ECOG performance status of 0 or 1 was recorded for the patients, and 0 to 3 prior chemotherapy regimens had been received by the patients. Blood samples were analyzed at 3 weeks after treatment start (second dose) and at 6 weeks after treatment start. Blood samples gave median yields of roughly 150,000 T cells and 82,636 unique TCRs, along with a median clonality of about 0.084. The study, an exploratory multi-omic analysis, examined somatic, immune and clinical correlates of response to PD-L1 blockade with atezolizumab in urothelial cancer. TCR sequencing covered pretreatment tumor samples and matched, serially collected peripheral blood taken before and after atezolizumab treatment. Durable clinical benefit was defined as progression-free survival longer than 6 months, and TCR features were also tested against progression-free and overall survival. Whole exome sequencing and RNA sequencing of pretreatment tumors were performed alongside TCR sequencing in the same patients. Fewer than ten patients reached durable clinical benefit, while about 19 patients did not. Under 30 patients had pretreatment blood TCR-seq, about 25 had at least one posttreatment blood collection, and about 25 had tumor TCR-seq.

A remark on this clone: It has no known antigen specificity. No qualities accompany the bases; no much larger clone lies one base away.

Reading the germline V gene (reference sequence) gives CDR1 LNHDA and CDR2 SQIVND. The CDR3, cysteine through phenylalanine, is 13 amino acids long. Only CDR3 DNA is held: 39 bases, read in frame from base 1. V is pared back by 6 bases and J by 4 bases, with 12 bases lying between the germline termini. Synthetic TCR analog templates were spiked into each PCR so that absolute template abundance could be estimated from read counts. The immunoSEQ assay was used to amplify TCRbeta CDR3 regions from genomic DNA with bias-controlled V and J gene primers. Sequencing of rearranged TCRbeta segments was performed at approximately 20X coverage. The original pipeline was this. Sequencing errors were corrected by clustering and CDR3s were annotated against IMGT to assign V, D and J genes. Downstream analyses used only productive TCRbeta rearrangements, leaving out any out-of-frame or stop-codon sequences. Clonality was computed as one minus Shannon entropy normalized by the log of the number of unique productive sequences. Fisher's exact test with Benjamini-Hochberg correction, at a threshold of adjusted p below 0.01, was used to find clones that differed between time points or between blood and tumor. In its TCRdb copy, this immuneACCESS table keeps in-frame sequences only and misses some clones. Where compared with another copy, unresolved V genes explain less than half of these, and the others have no known cause. The DNA gave D and trimming, while V, J and clone size come from that table. The sample table lists about 21,000 clones, roughly 89% of them with a count of one. The top ten clones comprise about 16% of the sample.

What the research found in general, with its limitations: Among patients with durable benefit, tumor-associated TCR clones showed greater expansion in peripheral blood 3 weeks after treatment started (n of about 20, p = 0.022). Small sample size (n ≈ 29) and many exploratory analyses mean the results are intended to be hypothesis-generating. A pretreatment peripheral blood TCR clonality below the median was linked to improved progression-free and overall survival.

The cohort comprised 30 or so patients with locally advanced or metastatic urothelial carcinoma treated at Memorial Sloan Kettering on a trial protocol. Peripheral blood mononuclear cells were collected pretreatment and during treatment, with between 1 and 8 total time points per patient. The Qiagen DNeasy Blood extraction kit was used to purify genomic DNA from total PBMCs and tumor samples. PBMCs were collected pretreatment and during treatment, and were isolated and stored as previously described. This specimen was PBMCs, taken around atezolizumab (anti-PD-L1) treatment. The rearranged segments are TRBV19 and TRBJ1-2; the D gene is perhaps TRBD1, from 5 matching bases. The sequence was collected from an older woman with urothelial cancer. The DNA sequence is as follows: TGTGCCAGTAGCCATCCGGACATCTATGGCTACACCTTC. This sequence encodes CASSHPDIYGYTF.